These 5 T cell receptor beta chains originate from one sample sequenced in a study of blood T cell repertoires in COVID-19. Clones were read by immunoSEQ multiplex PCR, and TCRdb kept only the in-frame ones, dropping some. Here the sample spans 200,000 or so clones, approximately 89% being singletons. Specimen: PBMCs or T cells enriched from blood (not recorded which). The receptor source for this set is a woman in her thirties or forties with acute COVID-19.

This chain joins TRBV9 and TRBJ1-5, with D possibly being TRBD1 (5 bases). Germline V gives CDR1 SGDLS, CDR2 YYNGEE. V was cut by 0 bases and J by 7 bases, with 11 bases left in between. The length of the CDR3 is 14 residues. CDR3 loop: CASSVGGAGQPQHF. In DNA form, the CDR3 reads TGTGCCAGCAGCGTAGGGGGCGCAGGGCAGCCCCAGCATTTT.

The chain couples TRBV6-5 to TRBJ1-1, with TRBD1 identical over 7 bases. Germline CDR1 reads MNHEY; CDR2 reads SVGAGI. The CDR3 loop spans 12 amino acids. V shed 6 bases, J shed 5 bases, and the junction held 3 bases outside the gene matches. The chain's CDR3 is CASSAGGTEAFF. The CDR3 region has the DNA TGTGCCAGCAGCGCAGGGGGAACTGAAGCTTTCTTT.

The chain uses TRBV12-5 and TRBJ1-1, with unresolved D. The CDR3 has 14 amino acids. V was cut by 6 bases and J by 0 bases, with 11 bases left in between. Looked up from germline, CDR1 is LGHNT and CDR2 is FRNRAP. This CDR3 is CASGPEAVNTEAFF. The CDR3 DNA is TGTGCTAGTGGACCCGAAGCTGTGAACACTGAAGCTTTCTTT.

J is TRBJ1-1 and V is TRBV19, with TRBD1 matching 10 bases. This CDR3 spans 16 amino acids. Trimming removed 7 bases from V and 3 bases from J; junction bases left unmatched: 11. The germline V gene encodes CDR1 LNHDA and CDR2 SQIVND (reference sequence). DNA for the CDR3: TGTGCCAGTACCTTGCGGGACAGGGGAACGGACACTGAAGCTTTCTTT. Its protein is CASTLRDRGTDTEAFF.

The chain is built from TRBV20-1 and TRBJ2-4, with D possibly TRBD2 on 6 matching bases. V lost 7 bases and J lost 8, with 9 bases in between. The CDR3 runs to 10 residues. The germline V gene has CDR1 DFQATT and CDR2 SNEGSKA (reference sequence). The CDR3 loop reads CSGGEDIQYF. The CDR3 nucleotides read TGCAGTGGGGGGGAGGACATTCAGTACTTC.